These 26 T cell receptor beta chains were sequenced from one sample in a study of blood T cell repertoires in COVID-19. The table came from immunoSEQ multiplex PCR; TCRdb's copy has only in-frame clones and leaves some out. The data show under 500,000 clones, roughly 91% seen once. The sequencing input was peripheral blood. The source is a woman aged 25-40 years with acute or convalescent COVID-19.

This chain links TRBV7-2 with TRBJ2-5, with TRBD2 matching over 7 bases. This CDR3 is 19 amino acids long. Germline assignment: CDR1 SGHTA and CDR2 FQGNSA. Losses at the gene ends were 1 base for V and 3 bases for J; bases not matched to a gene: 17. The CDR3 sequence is CASSLVLAGVVSEKETQYF. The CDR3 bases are TGTGCCAGCAGCTTAGTTTTGGCGGGGGTGGTATCCGAGAAAGAGACCCAGTACTTC.

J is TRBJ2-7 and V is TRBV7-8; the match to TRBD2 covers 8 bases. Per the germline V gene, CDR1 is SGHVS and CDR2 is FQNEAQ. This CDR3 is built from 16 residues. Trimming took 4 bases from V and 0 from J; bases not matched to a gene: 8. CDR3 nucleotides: TGTGCCAGCAGCTCCAATAGCGGGGAAAACTCCTACGAGCAGTACTTC. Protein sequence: CASSSNSGENSYEQYF.

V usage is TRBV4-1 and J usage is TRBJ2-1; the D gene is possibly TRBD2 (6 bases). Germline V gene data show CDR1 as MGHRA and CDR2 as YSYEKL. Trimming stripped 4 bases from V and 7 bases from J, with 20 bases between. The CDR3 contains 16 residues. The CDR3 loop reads CASSLPVVGGMNEQFF. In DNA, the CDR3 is TGCGCCAGCAGCCTCCCGGTTGTAGGAGGGATGAATGAGCAGTTCTTC.

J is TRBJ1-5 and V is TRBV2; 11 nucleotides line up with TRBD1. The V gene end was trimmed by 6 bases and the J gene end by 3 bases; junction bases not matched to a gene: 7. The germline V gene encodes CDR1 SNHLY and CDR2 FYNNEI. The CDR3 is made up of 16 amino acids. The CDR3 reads CASSGQGALINQPQHF. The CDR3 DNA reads TGTGCCAGCAGCGGACAGGGGGCATTGATCAATCAGCCCCAGCATTTT.

This CDR3 reads CASSLVAGSDTQYF. In DNA, the CDR3 is TGTGCCAGCAGCTTAGTGGCGGGGTCAGATACGCAGTATTTT. The chain is built from TRBV7-9 and TRBJ2-3, with D possibly TRBD2 on 6 matching bases. The CDR3 contains 14 residues. V was trimmed by 1 base and J by 4 bases, leaving 9 bases between them. CDR1 is SEHNR, CDR2 FQNEAQ, per germline (reference sequence).

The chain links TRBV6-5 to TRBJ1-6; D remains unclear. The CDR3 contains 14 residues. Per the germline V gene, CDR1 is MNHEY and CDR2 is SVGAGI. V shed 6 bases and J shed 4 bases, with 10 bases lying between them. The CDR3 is CASRSSAYNSPLHF. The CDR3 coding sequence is TGTGCCAGCAGATCCAGCGCTTATAATTCACCCCTCCACTTT.

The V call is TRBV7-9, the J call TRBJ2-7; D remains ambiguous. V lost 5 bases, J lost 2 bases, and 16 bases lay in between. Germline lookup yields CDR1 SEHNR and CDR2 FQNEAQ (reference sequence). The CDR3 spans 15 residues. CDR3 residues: CASSPHFDFTYEQYF. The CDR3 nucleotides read TGTGCCAGCAGCCCACATTTTGACTTCACCTACGAGCAGTACTTC. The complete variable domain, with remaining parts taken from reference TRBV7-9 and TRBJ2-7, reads DTGVSQNPRHKITKRGQNVTFRCDPISEHNRLYWYRQTLGQGPEFLTYFQNEAQLEKSRLLSDRFSAERPKGSFSTLEIQRTEQGDSAMYLCASSPHFDFTYEQYFGPGTRLTVT.

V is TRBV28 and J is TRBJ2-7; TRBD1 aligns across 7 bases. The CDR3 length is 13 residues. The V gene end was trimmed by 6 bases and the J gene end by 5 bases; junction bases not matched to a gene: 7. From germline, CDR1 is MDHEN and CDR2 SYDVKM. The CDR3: CASSRDSPHEQYF. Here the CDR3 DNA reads TGTGCCAGCAGCAGGGACAGCCCCCACGAGCAGTACTTC.

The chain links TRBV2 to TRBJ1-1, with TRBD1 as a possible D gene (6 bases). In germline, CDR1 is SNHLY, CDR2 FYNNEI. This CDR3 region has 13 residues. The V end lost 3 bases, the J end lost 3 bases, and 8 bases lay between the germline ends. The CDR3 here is CASSDNRDTEAFF. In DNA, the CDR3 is TGTGCCAGCAGTGATAACAGGGACACTGAAGCTTTCTTT.

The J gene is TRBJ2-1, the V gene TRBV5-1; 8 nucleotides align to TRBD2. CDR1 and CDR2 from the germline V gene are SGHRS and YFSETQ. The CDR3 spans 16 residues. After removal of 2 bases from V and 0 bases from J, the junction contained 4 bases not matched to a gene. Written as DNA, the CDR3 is TGCGCCAGCAGCTTTTTAGCGGGGAGCTCCTACAATGAGCAGTTCTTC. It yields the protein CASSFLAGSSYNEQFF.

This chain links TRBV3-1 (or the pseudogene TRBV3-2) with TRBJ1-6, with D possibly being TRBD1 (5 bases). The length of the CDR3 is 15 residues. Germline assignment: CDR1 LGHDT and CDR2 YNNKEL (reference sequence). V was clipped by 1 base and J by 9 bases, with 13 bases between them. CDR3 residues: CASSQVYQGSSPLHF. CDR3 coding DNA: TGTGCCAGCAGCCAAGTATATCAGGGAAGTTCACCCCTCCACTTT.

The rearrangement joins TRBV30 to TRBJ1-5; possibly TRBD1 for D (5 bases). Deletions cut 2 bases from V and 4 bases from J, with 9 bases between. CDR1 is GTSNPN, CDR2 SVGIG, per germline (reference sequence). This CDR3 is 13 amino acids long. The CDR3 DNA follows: TGTGCCTGGAGTAGCAGGGTGAATCAGCCCCAGCATTTT. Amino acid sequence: CAWSSRVNQPQHF.

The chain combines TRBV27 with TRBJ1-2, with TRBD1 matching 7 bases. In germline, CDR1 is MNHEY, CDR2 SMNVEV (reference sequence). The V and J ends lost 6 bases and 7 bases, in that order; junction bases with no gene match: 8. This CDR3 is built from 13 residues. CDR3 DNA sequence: TGTGCCAGCAGCTCGACAGGGTTCGGTGGCTACACCTTC. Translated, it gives CASSSTGFGGYTF.

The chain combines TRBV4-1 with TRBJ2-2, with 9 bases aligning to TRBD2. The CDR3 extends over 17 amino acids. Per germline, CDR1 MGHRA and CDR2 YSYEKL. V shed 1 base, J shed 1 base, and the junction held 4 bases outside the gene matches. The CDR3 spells CASSQGPSGMNTGELFF. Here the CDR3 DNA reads TGCGCCAGCAGCCAAGGTCCTAGCGGGATGAACACCGGGGAGCTGTTTTTT.

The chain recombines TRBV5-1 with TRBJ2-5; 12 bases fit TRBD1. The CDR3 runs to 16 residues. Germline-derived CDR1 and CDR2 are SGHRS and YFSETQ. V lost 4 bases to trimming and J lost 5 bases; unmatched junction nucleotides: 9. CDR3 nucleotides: TGCGCCAGCAGCCTATCCGGGACAGGGGGCACGGAGACCCAGTACTTC. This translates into CASSLSGTGGTETQYF.

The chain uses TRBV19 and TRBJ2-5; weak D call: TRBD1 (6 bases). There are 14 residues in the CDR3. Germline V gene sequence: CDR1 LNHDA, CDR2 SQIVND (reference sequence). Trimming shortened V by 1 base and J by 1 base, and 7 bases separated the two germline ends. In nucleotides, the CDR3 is TGTGCCAGTAGTATAGGGACAGTCCAAGAGACCCAGTACTTC. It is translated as CASSIGTVQETQYF.

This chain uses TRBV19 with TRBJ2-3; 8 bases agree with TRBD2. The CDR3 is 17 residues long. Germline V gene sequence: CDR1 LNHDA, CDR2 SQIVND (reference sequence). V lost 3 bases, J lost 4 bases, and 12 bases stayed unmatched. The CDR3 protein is CASSIDPRGGNSDTQYF. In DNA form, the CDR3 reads TGTGCCAGTAGTATTGACCCCCGGGGGGGGAATTCAGATACGCAGTATTTT.

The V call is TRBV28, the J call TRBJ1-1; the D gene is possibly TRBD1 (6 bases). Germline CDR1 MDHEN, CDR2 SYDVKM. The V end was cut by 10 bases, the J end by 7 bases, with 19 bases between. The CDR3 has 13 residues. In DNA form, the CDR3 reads TGTGCCACTCGGGGGGCTATGGAGGGTGAAGCTTTCTTT. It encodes CATRGAMEGEAFF. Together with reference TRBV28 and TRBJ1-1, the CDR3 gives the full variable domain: DVKVTQSSRYLVKRTGEKVFLECVQDMDHENMFWYRQDPGLGLRLIYFSYDVKMKEKGDIPEGYSVSREKKERFSLILESASTNQTSMYLCATRGAMEGEAFFGQGTRLTVV.

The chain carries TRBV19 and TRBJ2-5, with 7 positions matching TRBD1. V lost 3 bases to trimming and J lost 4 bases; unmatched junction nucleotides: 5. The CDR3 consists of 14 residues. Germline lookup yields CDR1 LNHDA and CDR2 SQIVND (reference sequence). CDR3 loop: CASSIRGFGETQYF. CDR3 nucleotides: TGTGCCAGTAGTATCAGGGGGTTCGGAGAGACCCAGTACTTC.

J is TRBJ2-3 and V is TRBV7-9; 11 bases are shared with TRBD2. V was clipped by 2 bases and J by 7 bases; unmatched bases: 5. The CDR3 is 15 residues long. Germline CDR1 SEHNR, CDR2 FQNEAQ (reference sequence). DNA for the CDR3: TGTGCCAGCAGCTTACAGGGACTAGCGGCTCATACGCAGTATTTT. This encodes CASSLQGLAAHTQYF.

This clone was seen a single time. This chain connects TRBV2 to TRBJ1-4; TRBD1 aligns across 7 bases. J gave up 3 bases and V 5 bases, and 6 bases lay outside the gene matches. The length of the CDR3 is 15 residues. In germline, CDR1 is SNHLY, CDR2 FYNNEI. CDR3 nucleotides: TGTGCCAGCAGTCGTACCGGGACAGCTAATGAAAAACTGTTTTTT. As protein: CASSRTGTANEKLFF.

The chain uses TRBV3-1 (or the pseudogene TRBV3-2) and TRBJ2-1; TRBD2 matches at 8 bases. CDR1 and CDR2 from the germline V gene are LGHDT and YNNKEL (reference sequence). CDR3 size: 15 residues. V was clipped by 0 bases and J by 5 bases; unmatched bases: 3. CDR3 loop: CASSQESGGHNEQFF. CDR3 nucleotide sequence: TGTGCCAGCAGCCAAGAATCGGGGGGGCACAATGAGCAGTTCTTC.

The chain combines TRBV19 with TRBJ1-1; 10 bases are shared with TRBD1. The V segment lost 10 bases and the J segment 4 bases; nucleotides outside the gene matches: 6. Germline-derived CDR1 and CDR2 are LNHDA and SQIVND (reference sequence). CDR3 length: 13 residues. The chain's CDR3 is CATSGQGTTEAFF. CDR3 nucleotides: TGTGCCACTTCGGGACAGGGGACCACTGAAGCTTTCTTT.

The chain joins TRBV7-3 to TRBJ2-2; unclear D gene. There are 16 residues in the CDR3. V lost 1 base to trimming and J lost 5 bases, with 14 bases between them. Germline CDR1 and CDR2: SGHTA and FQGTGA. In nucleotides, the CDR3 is TGTGCCAGCAGCTTAAATAGAGGTGGCGGAACCGGGGAGCTGTTTTTT. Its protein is CASSLNRGGGTGELFF.

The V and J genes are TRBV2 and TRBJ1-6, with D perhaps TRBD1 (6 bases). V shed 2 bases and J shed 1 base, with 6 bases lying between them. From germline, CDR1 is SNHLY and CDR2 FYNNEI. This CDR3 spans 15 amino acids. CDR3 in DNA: TGTGCCAGCAGTGAACAGGGGTCCTATAATTCACCCCTCCACTTT. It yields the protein CASSEQGSYNSPLHF. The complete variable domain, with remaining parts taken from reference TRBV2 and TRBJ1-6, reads EPEVTQTPSHQVTQMGQEVILRCVPISNHLYFYWYRQILGQKVEFLVSFYNNEISEKSEIFDDQFSVERPDGSNFTLKIRSTKLEDSAMYFCASSEQGSYNSPLHFGNGTRLTVT.

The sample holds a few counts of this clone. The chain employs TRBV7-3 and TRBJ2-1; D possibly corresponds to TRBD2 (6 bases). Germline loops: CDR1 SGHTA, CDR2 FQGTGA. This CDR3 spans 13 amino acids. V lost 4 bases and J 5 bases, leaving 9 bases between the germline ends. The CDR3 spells CASSSGLHNEQFF. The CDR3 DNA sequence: TGTGCCAGCAGCTCCGGACTACACAATGAGCAGTTCTTC.